The clone carrying this T cell receptor beta chain was detected a few times. This sample stems from a study of blood T cell repertoires in COVID-19. Study as a whole: Acute and convalescent COVID-19 specimens originated in the United States, Italy and Spain.

Cohorts were assigned according to the clinical history that participants reported. Authors' methods: Counts of nucleated cells, estimated from reference gene primer amplification, were obtained. The protocol was immunoSEQ multiplex PCR, while the TCRdb copy is restricted to in-frame clones and leaves out a portion. From that table come the V and J calls and clone size; the DNA was used to work out D and trimming. In the table there are 200,000 to 250,000 clones, 88% of which are singletons. V was pared by 3 bases and J by 7 bases, with 15 bases between. The germline V gene has CDR1 LNHDA and CDR2 SQIVND (reference sequence). This CDR3 has 15 amino acids.

This receptor was taken from a woman aged 25 to 39 who had been exposed to COVID-19. The chain joins TRBV19 to TRBJ1-4; the D gene is possibly TRBD1 (6 bases). The sequenced sample was PBMCs or T cells enriched from blood (not recorded which). The CDR3 nucleotides read TGTGCCAGTAGTATCGGGGTAACCAGGGGTGAAAAACTGTTTTTT. Translation gives CASSIGVTRGEKLFF.